Each of the 18 T cell receptor beta chains below was sequenced from the same sample in a study of regulatory T cells in long-lasting Graves disease. CDR3 regions were amplified by Arm-PCR using iRepertoire HTBI primers to build TCR beta libraries. One entry per CDR3 protein, called by TCRdb with MiXCR from the multiplex PCR reads. The profile shows about 420,000 distinct CDR3 sequences, less than 20% of them singletons. Time point noted: newly diagnosed GD, antithyroid drugs for less than 3 months. PBMC RNA served as the TCR library source. This sample was also put to use in a study of T cells in Graves' hyperthyroidism and ophthalmopathy.

This specimen consisted of peripheral blood mononuclear cells (PBMCs), obtained at new diagnosis, from a patient treated with antithyroid drugs. These receptors were collected from a woman aged 18-29 years with Graves disease.

The CDR3 sequence is CATSRALSEQYF. CDR3 coding DNA: TGTGCCACCAGCAGAGCTCTCTCAGAGCAGTACTTC. The chain couples TRBV15 to TRBJ2-7; the D is unclear. The CDR3 is 12 residues long. Germline V gives CDR1 LNHNV, CDR2 YYDKDF (reference sequence). Trimming pared 1 base from V and 7 bases from J, leaving 8 bases between.

This clonotype was counted many times. The CDR3 nucleotides read TGTGCCAGCAGTACCCCCGGGGCGAACACTGAAGCTTTCTTT. Amino acid sequence: CASSTPGANTEAFF. This chain joins TRBV28 and TRBJ1-1; D perhaps matches TRBD1 (5 bases). This CDR3 has 14 residues. The germline gives CDR1 MDHEN, CDR2 SYDVKM. Trimming stripped 5 bases from V and 1 base from J, with 11 bases between.

This clonotype was seen a few times. The chain carries TRBV2 and TRBJ2-3; tentative D call: TRBD1 (5 bases). The CDR3 has 15 residues. CDR1 SNHLY and CDR2 FYNNEI come from the germline V gene. The V and J ends lost 6 bases and 0 bases respectively, with 13 bases between them. The CDR3 protein is CASRGPTDSTDTQYF. DNA for the CDR3: TGTGCCAGCAGGGGGCCGACAGATAGCACAGATACGCAGTATTTT. Looking up the rest from reference TRBV2 and TRBJ2-3 gives the full variable domain: EPEVTQTPSHQVTQMGQEVILRCVPISNHLYFYWYRQILGQKVEFLVSFYNNEISEKSEIFDDQFSVERPDGSNFTLKIRSTKLEDSAMYFCASRGPTDSTDTQYFGPGTRLTVL.

This clonotype was observed many times. The chain carries TRBV7-9 and TRBJ2-7; 11 nucleotides agree with TRBD2. The CDR3 loop spans 15 amino acids. Germline lookup yields CDR1 SEHNR and CDR2 FQNEAQ (reference sequence). The V segment lost 5 bases and the J segment 0 bases; nucleotides outside the gene matches: 3. CDR3 sequence reads: CASSPGLADSYEQYF. CDR3 in DNA: TGTGCCAGCAGCCCGGGACTAGCGGACTCCTACGAGCAGTACTTC.

The chain links TRBV2 to TRBJ2-7; TRBD2 agrees at 9 bases. The length of the CDR3 is 16 residues. Trimming at V came to 0 bases and at J to 3 bases, leaving 6 bases not matched to a gene. CDR1 SNHLY and CDR2 FYNNEI come from the germline V gene. CDR3 sequence (DNA): TGTGCCAGCAGTGAAGCGCTGGTAGCGGGGGACTACGAGCAGTACTTC. Protein sequence: CASSEALVAGDYEQYF.

The sample holds a few counts of this clonotype. The V and J genes are TRBV18 and TRBJ2-5, with TRBD2 matching 12 bases. With V trimmed by 3 bases and J by 2 bases, 10 bases remained unmatched. The CDR3 is made up of 18 amino acids. The V gene's germline CDR1 is KGHSH and CDR2 LQKENI. The CDR3 nucleotides read TGTGCCAGCTCACCTTCGACTAGCGGGAGAGGGATTCAAGAGACCCAGTACTTC. Translation: CASSPSTSGRGIQETQYF.

This clonotype was counted many times. The rearrangement uses TRBV27 and TRBJ2-1, with 10 bases that match TRBD1. J gave up 7 bases and V 7 bases, and 13 bases lay outside the gene matches. Germline values: CDR1 MNHEY, CDR2 SMNVEV (reference sequence). The length of the CDR3 is 16 residues. The CDR3 DNA sequence: TGTGCCAGCATTGCGGCCGGGACAGGGGTTGAAAATGAGCAGTTCTTC. Amino acids: CASIAAGTGVENEQFF.

In its sample, this clonotype was seen many times. The genes are TRBV7-2 and TRBJ2-5; 7 bases map to TRBD2. CDR1 is SGHTA and CDR2 is FQGNSA in the germline V gene. The CDR3 is made up of 19 amino acids. The V segment lost 1 base and the J segment 3 bases; nucleotides outside the gene matches: 17. CDR3 region: CASSLDESGTQGMEETQYF. The CDR3 bases are TGTGCCAGCAGCTTAGACGAAAGCGGGACTCAGGGCATGGAAGAGACCCAGTACTTC.

This clonotype was seen a single time. The chain has TRBV18 and TRBJ2-2; 7 bases agree with TRBD2. The CDR3 contains 16 residues. The germline CDR1 and CDR2 sequences are KGHSH and LQKENI. The J segment lost 5 bases and the V segment lost 4 bases, leaving 10 bases of the junction unmatched. CDR3 coding DNA: TGTGCCAGCTCACAACTTCGCGGGAGCGGTACCGGGGAGCTGTTTTTT. This codes for CASSQLRGSGTGELFF.

This clonotype was detected many times. V gene TRBV5-1 combines with J gene TRBJ2-1; 12 bases fit TRBD2. The germline V gene encodes CDR1 SGHRS and CDR2 YFSETQ. The V gene end was trimmed by 0 bases and the J gene end by 0 bases; junction bases not matched to a gene: 4. The CDR3 covers 18 residues. The CDR3 sequence is CASSLELAGGGSYNEQFF. In DNA form, the CDR3 reads TGCGCCAGCAGCTTGGAACTAGCGGGAGGCGGCTCCTACAATGAGCAGTTCTTC.

This clonotype was seen more than once but under ten times. The chain uses TRBV27 and TRBJ2-4; D might be TRBD2 (5 bases). V lost 7 bases to trimming and J lost 0 bases, with 10 bases between them. The CDR3 runs to 14 residues. The germline CDR1 and CDR2 sequences are MNHEY and SMNVEV (reference sequence). CDR3 in amino acids: CASMDSVAKNIQYF. In DNA, the CDR3 is TGTGCCAGCATGGACTCAGTAGCCAAAAACATTCAGTACTTC.

The J gene is TRBJ2-3, the V gene TRBV7-9, with D unresolved. The germline V and J ends were trimmed by 8 bases and 2 bases, with 11 bases remaining between them. The CDR3 totals 13 residues. In germline, CDR1 is SEHNR, CDR2 FQNEAQ (reference sequence). DNA of the CDR3: TGTGCCAGCGCGGAGCGCAACACAGATACGCAGTATTTT. It yields the protein CASAERNTDTQYF.

This clonotype was found many times. The genes are TRBV28 and TRBJ2-1; D is uncertain. CDR1 and CDR2 (germline): MDHEN, SYDVKM. The CDR3 extends over 12 amino acids. V was clipped by 3 bases and J by 2 bases, with 2 bases between them. The CDR3 nucleotides are TGTGCCAGCAGTTTCCCCTACAATGAGCAGTTCTTC. It is translated as CASSFPYNEQFF.

A few counts support this clonotype. The V gene is TRBV28, the J gene TRBJ1-6, with 7 nucleotides matching TRBD1. CDR1 and CDR2 (germline): MDHEN, SYDVKM. The CDR3 loop spans 16 amino acids. The V and J ends lost 8 bases and 8 bases, in that order; junction bases with no gene match: 15. CDR3 amino acids: CASHHPTGVGDSPLHF. In DNA form, the CDR3 reads TGTGCCAGCCATCACCCTACAGGGGTAGGGGATTCACCCCTCCACTTT.

There are many counts of this clonotype. The J gene is TRBJ2-3, the V gene TRBV6-1; the D is unclear. CDR1 is MNHNS, CDR2 SASEGT, per germline. Trimming left V 2 bases short and J 4 bases short, with 13 bases between. This CDR3 comprises 15 residues. CDR3 DNA sequence: TGTGCCAGCAGTGAATACAGAGGAGATGCAGATACGCAGTATTTT. It yields the protein CASSEYRGDADTQYF.

This clonotype appeared many times. The chain combines TRBV10-3 with TRBJ1-2; D unclear. CDR1 ENHRY and CDR2 SYGVKD come from the germline V gene. V lost 3 bases and J lost 4, with 9 bases in between. There are 13 residues in the CDR3. The CDR3 bases are TGTGCCATCAGTGACTCCTACACCTATGGCTACACCTTC. As protein: CAISDSYTYGYTF.

This clonotype occurred many times. The chain combines TRBV28 with TRBJ1-3, with 7 bases identical to TRBD1. The CDR3 runs to 14 residues. Germline lookup yields CDR1 MDHEN and CDR2 SYDVKM. V gave up 5 bases and J gave up 7 bases; unmatched junction bases: 8. The chain's CDR3 is CASSLSGQLNTIYF. DNA of the CDR3: TGTGCCAGCAGTCTATCGGGACAGCTCAACACCATATATTTT.

This clonotype was recorded many times. The V and J genes are TRBV5-1 and TRBJ2-1; D is possibly TRBD2 (6 bases). With 0 bases removed from V and 0 bases from J, the gap between germline ends came to 7 bases. Germline CDR1 reads SGHRS; CDR2 reads YFSETQ. The CDR3 spans 15 residues. DNA of the CDR3: TGCGCCAGCAGCTTGGAGCGGGCCTCCTACAATGAGCAGTTCTTC. This gives the protein CASSLERASYNEQFF.